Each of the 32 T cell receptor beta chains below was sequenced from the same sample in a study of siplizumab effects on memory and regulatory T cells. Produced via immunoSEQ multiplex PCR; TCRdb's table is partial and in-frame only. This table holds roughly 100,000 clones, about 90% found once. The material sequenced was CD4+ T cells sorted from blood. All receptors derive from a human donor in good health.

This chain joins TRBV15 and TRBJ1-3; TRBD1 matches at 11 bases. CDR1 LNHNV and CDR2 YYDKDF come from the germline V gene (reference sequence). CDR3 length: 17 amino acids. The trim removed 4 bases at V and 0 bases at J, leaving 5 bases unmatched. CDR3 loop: CATSKMGTGGSGNTIYF. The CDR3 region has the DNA TGTGCCACCAGCAAAATGGGGACAGGGGGCTCTGGAAACACCATATATTTT.

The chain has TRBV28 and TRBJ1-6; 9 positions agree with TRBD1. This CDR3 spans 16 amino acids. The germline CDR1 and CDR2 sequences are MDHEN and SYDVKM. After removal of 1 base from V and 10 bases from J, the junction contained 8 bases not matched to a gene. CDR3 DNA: TGTGCCAGCAGTTTATTTCGGGACAGGGTCTGGTCACCCCTCCACTTT. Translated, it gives CASSLFRDRVWSPLHF.

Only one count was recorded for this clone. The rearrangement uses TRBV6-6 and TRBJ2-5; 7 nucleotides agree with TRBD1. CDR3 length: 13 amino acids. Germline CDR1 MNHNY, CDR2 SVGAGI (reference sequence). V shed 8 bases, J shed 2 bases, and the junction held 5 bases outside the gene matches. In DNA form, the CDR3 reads TGTGCCAGCCGACACAGGGGTCAAGAGACCCAGTACTTC. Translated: CASRHRGQETQYF.

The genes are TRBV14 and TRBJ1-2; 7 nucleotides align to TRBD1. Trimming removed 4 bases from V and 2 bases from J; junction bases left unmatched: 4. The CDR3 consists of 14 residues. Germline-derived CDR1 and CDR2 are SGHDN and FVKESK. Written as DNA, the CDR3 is TGTGCCAGCAGCCGGCTGACAGGGAACTATGGCTACACCTTC. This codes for CASSRLTGNYGYTF.

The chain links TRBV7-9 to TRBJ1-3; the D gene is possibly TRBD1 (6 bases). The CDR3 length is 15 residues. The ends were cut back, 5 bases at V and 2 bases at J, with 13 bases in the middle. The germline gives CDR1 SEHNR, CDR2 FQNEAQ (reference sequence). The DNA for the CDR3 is TGTGCCAGCAGCCCCACTGAGGGGGCTGGAAACACCATATATTTT. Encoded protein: CASSPTEGAGNTIYF.

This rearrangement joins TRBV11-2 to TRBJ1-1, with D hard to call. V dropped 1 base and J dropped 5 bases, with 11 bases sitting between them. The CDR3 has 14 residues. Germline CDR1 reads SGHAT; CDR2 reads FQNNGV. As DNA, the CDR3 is TGTGCCAGCAGCTTAGGAGGGTACGTGACTGAAGCTTTCTTT. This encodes CASSLGGYVTEAFF.

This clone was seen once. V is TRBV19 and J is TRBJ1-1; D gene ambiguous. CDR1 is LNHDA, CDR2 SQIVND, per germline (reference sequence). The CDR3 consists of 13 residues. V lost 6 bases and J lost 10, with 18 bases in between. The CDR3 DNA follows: TGTGCCAGTAGAACCGGGAGGGAAGAGGGAGCTTTCTTT. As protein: CASRTGREEGAFF.

The CDR3 sequence is CASSLASGRVTDTQYF. The CDR3 DNA follows: TGTGCCAGTAGTTTGGCTAGCGGGAGAGTTACAGATACGCAGTATTTT. The J gene is TRBJ2-3, the V gene TRBV19; 10 positions match TRBD2. Germline values: CDR1 LNHDA, CDR2 SQIVND (reference sequence). Trimming took 5 bases from V and 3 from J; bases not matched to a gene: 8. CDR3 size: 16 residues.

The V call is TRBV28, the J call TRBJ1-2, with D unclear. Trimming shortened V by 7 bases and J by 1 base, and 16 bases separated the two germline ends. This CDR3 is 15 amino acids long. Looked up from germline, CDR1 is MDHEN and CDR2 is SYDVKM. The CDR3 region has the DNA TGTGCCAGCATCGTTTCGGGCGGTCTTAACTATGGCTACACCTTC. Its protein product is CASIVSGGLNYGYTF.

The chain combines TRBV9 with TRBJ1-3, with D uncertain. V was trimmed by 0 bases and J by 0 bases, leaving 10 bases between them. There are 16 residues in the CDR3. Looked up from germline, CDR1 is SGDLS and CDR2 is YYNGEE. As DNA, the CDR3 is TGTGCCAGCAGCGTAGCCGTAGGAAACTCTGGAAACACCATATATTTT. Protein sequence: CASSVAVGNSGNTIYF.

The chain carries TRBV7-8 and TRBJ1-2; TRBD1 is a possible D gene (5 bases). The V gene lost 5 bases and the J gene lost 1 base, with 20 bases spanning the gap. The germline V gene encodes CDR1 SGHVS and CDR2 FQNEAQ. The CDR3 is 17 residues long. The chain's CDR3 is CASSLRGAAEFNYGYTF. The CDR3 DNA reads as TGTGCCAGCAGCCTCCGTGGGGCAGCAGAATTTAACTATGGCTACACCTTC.

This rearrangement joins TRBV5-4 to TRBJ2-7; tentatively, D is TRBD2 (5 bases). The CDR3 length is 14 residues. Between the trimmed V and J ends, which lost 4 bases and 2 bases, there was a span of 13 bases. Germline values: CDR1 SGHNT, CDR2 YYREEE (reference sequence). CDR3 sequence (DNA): TGTGCCAGCAGCACCCGGGATAAAGCCTACGAGCAGTACTTC. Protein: CASSTRDKAYEQYF.

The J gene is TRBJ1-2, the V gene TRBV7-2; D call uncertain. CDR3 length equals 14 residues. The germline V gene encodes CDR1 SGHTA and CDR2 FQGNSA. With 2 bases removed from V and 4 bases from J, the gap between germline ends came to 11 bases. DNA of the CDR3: TGTGCCAGCAGCTTAATTCGTCAGCCCTATGGCTACACCTTC. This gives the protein CASSLIRQPYGYTF.

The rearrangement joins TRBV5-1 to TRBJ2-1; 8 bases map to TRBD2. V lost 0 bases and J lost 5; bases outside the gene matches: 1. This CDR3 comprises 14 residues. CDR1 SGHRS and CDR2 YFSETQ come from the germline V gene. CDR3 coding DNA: TGCGCCAGCAGCTTGGTTAGCGGGAACAATGAGCAGTTCTTC. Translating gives CASSLVSGNNEQFF.

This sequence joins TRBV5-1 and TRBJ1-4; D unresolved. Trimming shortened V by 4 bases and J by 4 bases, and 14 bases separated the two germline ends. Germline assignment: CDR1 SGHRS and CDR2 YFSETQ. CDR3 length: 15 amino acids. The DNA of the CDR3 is TGCGCCAGCAGCCCCATTAACGGCATTAATGAAAAACTGTTTTTT. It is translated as CASSPINGINEKLFF.

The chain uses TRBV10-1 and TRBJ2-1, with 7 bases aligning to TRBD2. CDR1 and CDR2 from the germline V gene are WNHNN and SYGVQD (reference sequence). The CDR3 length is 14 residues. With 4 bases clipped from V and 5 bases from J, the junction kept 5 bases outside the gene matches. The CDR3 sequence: CASSGGSRNNEQFF. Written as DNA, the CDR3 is TGCGCCAGCAGTGGCGGGAGCAGAAACAATGAGCAGTTCTTC.

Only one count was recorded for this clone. The chain's CDR3 is CASSPWGADGEQYF. CDR3 in DNA: TGTGCCAGCAGCCCTTGGGGGGCCGACGGGGAGCAGTACTTC. The chain carries TRBV14 and TRBJ2-7; either TRBD1 or TRBD2 may fit D (6 bases each). The V and J ends lost 4 bases and 7 bases respectively, with 17 bases between them. The CDR3 runs 14 residues. Per the germline V gene, CDR1 is SGHDN and CDR2 is FVKESK. Based on the CDR3 plus reference TRBV14 and TRBJ2-7, the full variable domain is EAGVTQFPSHSVIEKGQTVTLRCDPISGHDNLYWYRRVMGKEIKFLLHFVKESKQDESGMPNNRFLAERTGGTYSTLKVQPAELEDSGVYFCASSPWGADGEQYFGPGTRLTVT.

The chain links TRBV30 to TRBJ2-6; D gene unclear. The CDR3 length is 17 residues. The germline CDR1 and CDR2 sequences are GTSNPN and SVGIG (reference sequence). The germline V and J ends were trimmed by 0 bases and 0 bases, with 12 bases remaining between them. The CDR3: CAWSVVRWGSGANVLTF. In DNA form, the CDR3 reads TGTGCCTGGAGTGTGGTGAGGTGGGGCTCTGGGGCCAACGTCCTGACTTTC.

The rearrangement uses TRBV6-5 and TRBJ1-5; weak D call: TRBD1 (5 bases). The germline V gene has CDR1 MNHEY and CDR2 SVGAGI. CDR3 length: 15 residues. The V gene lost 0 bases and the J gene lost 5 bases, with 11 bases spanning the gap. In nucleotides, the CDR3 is TGTGCCAGCAGTTACTCCAGGAAAGGGGATCAGCCCCAGCATTTT. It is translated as CASSYSRKGDQPQHF.

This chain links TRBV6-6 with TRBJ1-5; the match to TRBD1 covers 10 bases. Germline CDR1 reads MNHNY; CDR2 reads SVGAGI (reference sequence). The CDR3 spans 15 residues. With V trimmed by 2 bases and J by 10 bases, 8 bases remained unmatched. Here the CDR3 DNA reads TGTGCCAGCAGTTACGGACAGGGGGACAAGGGACCCCAGCATTTT. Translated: CASSYGQGDKGPQHF.

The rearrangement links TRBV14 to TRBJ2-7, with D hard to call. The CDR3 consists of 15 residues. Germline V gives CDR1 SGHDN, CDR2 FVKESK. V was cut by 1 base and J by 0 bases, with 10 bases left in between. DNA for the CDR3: TGTGCCAGCAGCCAAGGATTCAAGGCCTCCTACGAGCAGTACTTC. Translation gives CASSQGFKASYEQYF.

CDR3 loop: CSLNLWREVGNEQFF. CDR3 sequence (DNA): TGCAGCTTGAATTTATGGCGGGAGGTGGGGAATGAGCAGTTCTTC. V gene TRBV29-1 combines with J gene TRBJ2-1; TRBD2 matches 8 bases. This CDR3 is built from 15 residues. Germline CDR1 and CDR2: SQVTM and ANQGSEA. The ends lost 8 bases at V and 7 bases at J; junction bases unmatched: 16.

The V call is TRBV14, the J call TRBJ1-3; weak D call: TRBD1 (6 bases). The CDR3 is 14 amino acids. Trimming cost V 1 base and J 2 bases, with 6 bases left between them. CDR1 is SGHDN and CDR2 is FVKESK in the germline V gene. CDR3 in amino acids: CASSQGGPGNTIYF. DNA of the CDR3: TGTGCCAGCAGCCAAGGGGGGCCTGGAAACACCATATATTTT.

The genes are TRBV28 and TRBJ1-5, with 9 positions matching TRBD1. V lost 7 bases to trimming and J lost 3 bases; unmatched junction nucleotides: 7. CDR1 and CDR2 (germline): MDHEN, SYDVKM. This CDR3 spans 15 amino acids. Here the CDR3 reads CASTPTGGNNQPQHF. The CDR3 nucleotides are TGTGCCAGCACCCCGACAGGGGGGAACAATCAGCCCCAGCATTTT.

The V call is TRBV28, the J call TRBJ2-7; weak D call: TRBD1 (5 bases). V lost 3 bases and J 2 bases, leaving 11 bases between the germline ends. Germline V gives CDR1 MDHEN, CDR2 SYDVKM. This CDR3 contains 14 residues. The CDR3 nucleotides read TGTGCCAGCAGTTTTGCCAGGGTGGCCTACGAGCAGTACTTC. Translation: CASSFARVAYEQYF.

The CDR3 here is CASSLSLGGSEKLFF. CDR3 in DNA: TGTGCCAGCAGTTTATCTCTGGGCGGGAGTGAAAAACTGTTTTTT. The chain carries TRBV28 and TRBJ1-4; D is unclear. Germline V CDR1 and CDR2: MDHEN, SYDVKM. This CDR3 spans 15 amino acids. V was trimmed by 1 base and J by 7 bases, leaving 13 bases between them.

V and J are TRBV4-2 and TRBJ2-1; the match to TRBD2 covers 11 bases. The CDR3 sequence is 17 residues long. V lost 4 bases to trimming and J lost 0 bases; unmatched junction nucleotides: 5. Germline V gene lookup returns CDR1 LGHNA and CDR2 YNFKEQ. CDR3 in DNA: TGTGCCAGCAGCCTCGGGACTAGCGGTAGCTCCTACAATGAGCAGTTCTTC. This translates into CASSLGTSGSSYNEQFF.

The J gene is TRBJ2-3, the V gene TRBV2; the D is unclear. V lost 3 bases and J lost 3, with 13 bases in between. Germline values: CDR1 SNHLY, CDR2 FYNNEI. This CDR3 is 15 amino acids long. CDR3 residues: CASSDISGPTDTQYF. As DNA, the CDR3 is TGTGCCAGCAGTGACATATCCGGGCCGACAGATACGCAGTATTTT.

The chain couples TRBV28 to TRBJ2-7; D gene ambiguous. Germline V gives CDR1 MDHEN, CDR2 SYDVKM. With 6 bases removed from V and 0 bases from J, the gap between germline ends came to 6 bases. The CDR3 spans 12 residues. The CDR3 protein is CASRTSSYEQYF. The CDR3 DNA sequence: TGTGCCAGCAGAACAAGCTCCTACGAGCAGTACTTC.

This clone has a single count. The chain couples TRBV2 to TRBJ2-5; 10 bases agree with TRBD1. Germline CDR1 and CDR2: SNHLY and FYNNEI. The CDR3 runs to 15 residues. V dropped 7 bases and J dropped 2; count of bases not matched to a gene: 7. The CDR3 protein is CASTRDRGRQETQYF. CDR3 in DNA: TGTGCCAGCACCAGGGACAGGGGAAGACAAGAGACCCAGTACTTC.

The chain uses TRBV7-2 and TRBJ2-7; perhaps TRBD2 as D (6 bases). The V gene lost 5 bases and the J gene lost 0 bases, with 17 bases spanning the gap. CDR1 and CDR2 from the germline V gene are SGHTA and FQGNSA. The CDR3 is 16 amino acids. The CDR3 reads CASSLGGRRRSYEQYF. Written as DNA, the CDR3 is TGTGCCAGCAGCCTGGGTGGGAGGCGCCGCTCCTACGAGCAGTACTTC.

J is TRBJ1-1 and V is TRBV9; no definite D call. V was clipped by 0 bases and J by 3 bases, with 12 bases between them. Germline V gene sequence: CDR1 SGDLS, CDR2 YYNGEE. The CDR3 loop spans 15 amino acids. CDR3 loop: CASSVGIVGDTEAFF. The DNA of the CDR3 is TGTGCCAGCAGCGTAGGCATTGTGGGTGACACTGAAGCTTTCTTT. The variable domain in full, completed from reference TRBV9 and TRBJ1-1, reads DSGVTQTPKHLITATGQRVTLRCSPRSGDLSVYWYQQSLDQGLQFLIQYYNGEERAKGNILERFSAQQFPDLHSELNLSSLELGDSALYFCASSVGIVGDTEAFFGQGTRLTVV.